This TCR beta chain was identified during a study of cytomegalovirus exposure and HLA in healthy donors. Study results and caveats: In vitro assays verified that a few CMV-associated chains recognized CMV antigens specifically. Per a later analysis, HLA-associated TCR beta chains showed more clonal expansion than other, equally common TCR beta chains. Presence/absence analyses took donor sequencing depth as roughly uniform. Later on, a genetic analysis was performed. It linked a missense variant in DCLRE1C with V- and J-gene trimming of TCR beta.

The PCR contained 60 Vbeta and 13 Jbeta primers. The method was immunoSEQ multiplex PCR; TCRdb's version includes in-frame clones alone and lacks a portion of them. The table records 89,000 or so clones, about 83% of them present only once. About this clone itself: Its target is unknown.

Sequenced material: PBMCs. The source is a woman younger than 35 in good health and CMV-seropositive.

The CDR3: CASSKTSGSSYEQYF. In DNA form, the CDR3 reads TGTGCCAGCAGCAAGACTAGCGGAAGCTCCTACGAGCAGTACTTC. The V call is TRBV7-6, the J call TRBJ2-7; 9 positions match TRBD2. This CDR3 contains 15 residues. CDR1 SGHVS and CDR2 FNYEAQ come from the germline V gene. The V segment lost 5 bases and the J segment 0 bases; nucleotides outside the gene matches: 5.